This TCR beta chain was documented in a study of T cell repertoires in cytomegalovirus infection. Study-wide context: CMV infection plus the matching HLA type was flagged by public TCR beta signatures.

CDR1 and CDR2 from the germline V gene are SEHNR and FQNEAQ (reference sequence). The CDR3 sequence is 16 residues long. Trimming removed 6 bases from V and 4 bases from J; junction bases left unmatched: 11. Overall study results and limits: CMV-specific TCR beta clonotypes restricted by HLA-C dominated the ex vivo response. Summed public TCR beta family frequency identified CMV carriers bearing the relevant HLA.

A single record per CDR3 protein comes from TCRdb applying MiXCR to the reads. The table includes roughly 230,000 distinct CDR3 sequences, about 17% detected once. About this clonotype itself: Its antigen remains unidentified.

Sequencing used CD8+ T cells from PBMCs. This clonotype was sampled from a human donor in good health (CMV status not recorded). Some clones in this sample may be carry-over from other donors' samples. The V gene is TRBV7-9, the J gene TRBJ2-5, with TRBD1 identical over 10 bases. CDR3 amino acids: CASSRSGTGDRETQYF. The CDR3 DNA reads TGTGCCAGCAGTCGTTCCGGGACAGGGGATCGAGAGACCCAGTACTTC.